The present entry profiles one T cell receptor beta chain with its context. Its target is not known. TCRdb keeps only in-frame clones here, not all; method: immunoSEQ multiplex PCR. The sample contains over 300,000 clones, under 90% of which appear only once. CDR3 size: 13 residues. With 1 base removed from V and 10 bases from J, the gap between germline ends came to 11 bases. Germline CDR1 is SGHNT and CDR2 is YYREEE (reference sequence). The data derive from a study of Ad26.COV2.S vaccination and SARS-CoV-2 variants. Study outcomes and limitations: Relative to placebo recipients, vaccine recipients exhibited elevated spike-specific TCR breadth. Total T cell responses may have been underestimated by the TCR breadth and depth analyses.

Treatment specified: around 19 received Ad26.COV2.S at low or high dose, single or two shots; roughly five received placebo; per-sample allocation not given. Sampling happened 63 days after the first vaccine or placebo injection. The rearrangement joins TRBV5-4 to TRBJ2-2; D is unclear. The clonotype originates from a person aged 18-60 years who received the Ad26.COV2.S COVID-19 vaccine or a placebo. Sequencing was performed on peripheral blood, taken in a trial of Ad26.COV2.S vaccine versus placebo. The CDR3 is CASSLLGDEELFF. In DNA form, the CDR3 reads TGTGCCAGCAGCTTGTTAGGAGACGAGGAGCTGTTTTTT.